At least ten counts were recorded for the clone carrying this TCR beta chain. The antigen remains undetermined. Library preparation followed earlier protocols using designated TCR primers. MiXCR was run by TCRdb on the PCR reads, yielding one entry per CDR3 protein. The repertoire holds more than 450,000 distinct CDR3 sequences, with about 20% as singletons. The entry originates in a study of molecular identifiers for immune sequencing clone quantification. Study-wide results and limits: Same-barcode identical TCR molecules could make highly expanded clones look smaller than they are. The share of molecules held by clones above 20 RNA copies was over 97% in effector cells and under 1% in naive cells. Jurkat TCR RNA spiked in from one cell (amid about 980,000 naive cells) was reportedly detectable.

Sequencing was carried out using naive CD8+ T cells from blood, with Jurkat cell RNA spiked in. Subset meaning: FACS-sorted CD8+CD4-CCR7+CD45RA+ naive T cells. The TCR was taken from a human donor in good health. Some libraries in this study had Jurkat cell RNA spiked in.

CDR3 in DNA: TGTGCCAGTAGTACGCCCCAGGACACAGATACGCAGTATTTT. As protein: CASSTPQDTDTQYF. The V gene is TRBV19, the J gene TRBJ2-3; D not certain. CDR1 and CDR2 (germline): LNHDA, SQIVND (reference sequence). This CDR3 is built from 14 residues. V was trimmed by 4 bases and J by 2 bases, leaving 10 bases between them.